These T cell receptor beta chains were read from a single sample in a study of blood T cell repertoires in COVID-19. The assay was immunoSEQ multiplex PCR, and TCRdb's table has in-frame clones only and misses some. The table shows approximately 56,000 clones, with approximately 80% occurring only once. The sample consisted of peripheral blood. The receptors here all came from a man aged 65-85 years with active COVID-19. CDR3s include the opening cysteine and the closing phenylalanine or tryptophan. The D gene is left open where the match is weak. Size is stated for part of the rows, as once, few or many counts, or as a class when the clone is expanded.

>.|.|15|TRBJ1-5|TRBV3-1/TRBV3-2
TGTGCCAGCAGCCAAGTGTATGGCCTCAATCAGCCCCAGCATTTT
CASSQVYGLNQPQHF
>.|TRBD1|15|TRBJ1-1|TRBV18
TGTGCCAGCTCACCACGGGGACAGGGTTACACTGAAGCTTTCTTT
CASSPRGQGYTEAFF
>once|TRBD1|14|TRBJ1-1|TRBV5-8
TGTGCCAGCACCGAACAGGGGGCGAACACTGAAGCTTTCTTT
CASTEQGANTEAFF
>.|TRBD2|15|TRBJ2-3|TRBV6-5
TGTGCCAGCAGTTACCATCCTAGCGGGGGAGATACGCAGTATTTT
CASSYHPSGGDTQYF
>.|.|14|TRBJ1-1|TRBV7-3
TGTGCCAGCAGCTTAATCGGCGGGAACACTGAAGCTTTCTTT
CASSLIGGNTEAFF
>.|TRBD2|16|TRBJ2-2|TRBV4-3
TGCGCCAGCAGCCAAGGCCTAGCGGGGAACACCGGGGAGCTGTTTTTT
CASSQGLAGNTGELFF
>once|TRBD1|14|TRBJ2-1|TRBV7-3
TGTGCCAGCAGCTTACGACAGGGTGACAATGAGCAGTTCTTC
CASSLRQGDNEQFF
>.|TRBD2|15|TRBJ2-1|TRBV6-5
TGTGCCAGCAGTTATATGGGACTAGCGCGGGATGAGCAGTTCTTC
CASSYMGLARDEQFF
>.|.|13|TRBJ2-7|TRBV2
TGTGCCAGCAGTATAGGACAGACCTACGAGCAGTACTTC
CASSIGQTYEQYF
>.|.|15|TRBJ1-1|TRBV6-1
TGTGCCAGCAGTGAACTCGGCCAGGGGAACACTGAAGCTTTCTTT
CASSELGQGNTEAFF
>few|.|14|TRBJ1-6|TRBV4-2
TGTGCCAGCAGCCTAGGGGAACGAAATTCACCCCTCCACTTT
CASSLGERNSPLHF